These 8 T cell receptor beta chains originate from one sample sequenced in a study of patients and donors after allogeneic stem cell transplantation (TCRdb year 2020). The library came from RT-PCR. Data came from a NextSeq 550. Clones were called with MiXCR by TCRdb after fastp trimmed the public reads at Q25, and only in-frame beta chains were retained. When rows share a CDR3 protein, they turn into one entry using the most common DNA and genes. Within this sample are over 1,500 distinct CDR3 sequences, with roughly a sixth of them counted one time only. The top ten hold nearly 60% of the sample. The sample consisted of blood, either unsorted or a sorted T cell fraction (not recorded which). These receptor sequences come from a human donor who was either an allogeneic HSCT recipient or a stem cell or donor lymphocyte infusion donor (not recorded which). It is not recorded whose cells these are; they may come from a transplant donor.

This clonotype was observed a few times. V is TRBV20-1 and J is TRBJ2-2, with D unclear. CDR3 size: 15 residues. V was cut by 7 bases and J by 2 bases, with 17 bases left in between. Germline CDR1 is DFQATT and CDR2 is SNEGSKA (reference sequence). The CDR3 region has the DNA TGCAGTGGAAAAGATTACCTCCTAAACACCGGGGAGCTGTTTTTT. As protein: CSGKDYLLNTGELFF.

The CDR3 reads CASSYSILGREQFF. The CDR3 coding sequence is TGTGCCAGCAGTTACTCGATTCTAGGGCGGGAGCAGTTCTTC. V and J are TRBV6-5 and TRBJ2-1; the D is unclear. Germline assignment: CDR1 MNHEY and CDR2 SVGAGI. Trimming took off 0 bases at V and 10 bases at J, with 13 bases between the two ends. CDR3 length: 14 amino acids.

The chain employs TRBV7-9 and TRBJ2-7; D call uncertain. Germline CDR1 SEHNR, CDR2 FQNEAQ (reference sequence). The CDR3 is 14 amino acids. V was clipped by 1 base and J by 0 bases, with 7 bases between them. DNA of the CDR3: TGTGCCAGCAGCTTAGAGGCGAGCTCCTACGAGCAGTACTTC. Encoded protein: CASSLEASSYEQYF.

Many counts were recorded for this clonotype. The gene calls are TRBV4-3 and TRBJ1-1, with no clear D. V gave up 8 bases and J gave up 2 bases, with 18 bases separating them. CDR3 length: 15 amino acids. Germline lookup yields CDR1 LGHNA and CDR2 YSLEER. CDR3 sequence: CASRSVRDFNTEAFF. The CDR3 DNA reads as TGCGCCAGCCGTTCGGTTCGGGATTTCAACACTGAAGCTTTCTTT.

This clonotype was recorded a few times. CDR3 in amino acids: CATSDRGPSDTQYF. In DNA, the CDR3 is TGTGCCACCAGTGACCGAGGGCCCTCAGATACGCAGTATTTT. The rearrangement uses TRBV24-1 and TRBJ2-3, with D tentatively TRBD2 (5 bases). The CDR3 sequence is 14 residues long. Trimming removed 4 bases at V and 4 bases at J, with 11 bases between. Germline CDR1 and CDR2: KGHDR and SFDVKD.

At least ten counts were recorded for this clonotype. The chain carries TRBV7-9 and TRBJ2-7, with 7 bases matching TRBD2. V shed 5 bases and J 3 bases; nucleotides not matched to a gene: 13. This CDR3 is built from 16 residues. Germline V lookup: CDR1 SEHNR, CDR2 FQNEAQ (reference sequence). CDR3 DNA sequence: TGTGCCAGCAGCCCACGGGGGGAGATCCCGAGCTACGAGCAGTACTTC. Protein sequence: CASSPRGEIPSYEQYF.

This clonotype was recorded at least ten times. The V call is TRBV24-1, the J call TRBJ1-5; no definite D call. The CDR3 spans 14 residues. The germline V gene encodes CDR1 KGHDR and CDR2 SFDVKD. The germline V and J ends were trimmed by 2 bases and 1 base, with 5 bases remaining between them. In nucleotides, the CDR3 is TGTGCCACCAGTGATTCTCGGAGCAATCAGCCCCAGCATTTT. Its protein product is CATSDSRSNQPQHF.

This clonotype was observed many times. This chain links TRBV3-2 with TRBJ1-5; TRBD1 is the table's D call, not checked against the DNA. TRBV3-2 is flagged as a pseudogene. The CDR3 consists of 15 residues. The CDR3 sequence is CASTFIRGGNQPQHF. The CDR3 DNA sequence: TGTGCCAGCACCTTCATCCGGGGGGGCAATCAGCCCCAGCATTTT.